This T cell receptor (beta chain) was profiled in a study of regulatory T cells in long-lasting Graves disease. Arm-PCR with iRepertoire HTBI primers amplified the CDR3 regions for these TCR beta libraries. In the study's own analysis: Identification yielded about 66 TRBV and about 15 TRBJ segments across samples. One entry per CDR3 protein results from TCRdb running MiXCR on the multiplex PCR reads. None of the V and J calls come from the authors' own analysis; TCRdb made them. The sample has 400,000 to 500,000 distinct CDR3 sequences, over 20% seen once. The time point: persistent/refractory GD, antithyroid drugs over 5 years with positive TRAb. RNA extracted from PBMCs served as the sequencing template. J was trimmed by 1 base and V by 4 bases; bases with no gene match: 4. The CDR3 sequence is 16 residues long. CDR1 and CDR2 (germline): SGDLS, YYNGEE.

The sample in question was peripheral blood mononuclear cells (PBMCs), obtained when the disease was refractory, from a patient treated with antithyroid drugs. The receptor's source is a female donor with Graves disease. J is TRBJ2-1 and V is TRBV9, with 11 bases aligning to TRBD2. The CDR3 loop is CASSPRLAGSYNEQFF. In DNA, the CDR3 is TGTGCCAGCAGCCCAAGACTAGCGGGATCCTACAATGAGCAGTTCTTC. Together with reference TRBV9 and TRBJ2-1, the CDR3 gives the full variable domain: DSGVTQTPKHLITATGQRVTLRCSPRSGDLSVYWYQQSLDQGLQFLIQYYNGEERAKGNILERFSAQQFPDLHSELNLSSLELGDSALYFCASSPRLAGSYNEQFFGPGTRLTVL.